This T cell receptor beta chain was recorded in a study of vaccination effects on CD4 cells after COVID-19 (dated by TCRdb to 2022 to 2024). About the full investigation: Two doses of either the BNT162b2 or the mRNA-1273 mRNA SARS-CoV-2 vaccine were administered to participants. SARS-CoV-2 spike-specific CD4+ TCR repertoires from before and after mRNA vaccination were compared in COVID-19 convalescent patients and in infection-naive vaccine recipients. Cultures from other donors in the study were sequenced using the Oncomine TCR Beta short-read assay on an Illumina iSeq 100. The full study included roughly 11 COVID-19 convalescent patients and a few SARS-CoV-2-naive healthy vaccine recipients.

On the study overall, not on this receptor specifically: In healthy vaccine recipients, vaccine-induced clones were almost all SARS-CoV-2 mono-reactive, with only 1 of 255 being cross-reactive with common cold coronaviruses. Clones induced by infection and clones induced by vaccination both contracted markedly at late timepoints after vaccination, which fits with T cell responses waning over time. Only a small number of convalescent patients were included, and no early post-infection timepoints were available, which limited the study.

This clone has only a few counts. Its antigen remains undetermined. Base qualities are not recorded, but no much larger clone differs from it by a single base. The ViraFEST assay stimulated PBMC with viral peptide pools and then used TCR sequencing to identify antigen-specific CD4+ T cell clonotypes by expansion. After more than 9 days of culture, CD4+ T cells were isolated with the EasySep CD4+ T cell isolation kit. The absence of prior SARS-CoV-2 infection in healthy vaccine recipients was confirmed by negative nucleocapsid antibodies before and after vaccination. Some 2 million PBMC per well were cultured in IMDM with roughly 5% human AB serum, roughly 10 IU/ml IL-2 and gentamicin, plus 10 ug/ml peptides. On days 3 and 7, half of the culture medium was replaced with fresh IL-2-containing medium. Each peptide stimulation condition was cultured in triplicate wells unless otherwise noted. PBMC were separated from whole blood using Ficoll-Paque Plus gradient centrifugation and were then either cryopreserved at -140C or used fresh. The overlapping peptide pools covered the spike proteins of SARS-CoV-2 and of the common cold coronaviruses HCoV-NL63, HCoV-OC43 and HCoV-229E. Genomic DNA was extracted from cultured CD4+ T cells with the QIAamp micro DNA kit.

CDR1 SQVTM and CDR2 ANQGSEA were looked up in the germline V gene. V gives up 6 bases and J gives up 0 bases, and the segment between their germline ends measures 11 bases. The cysteine opens and the phenylalanine closes a CDR3 of 13 amino acids. The DNA shown is the 39-base CDR3, in frame from base 1. The library relied on the immunoSEQ multiplex PCR assay. DNA from the cultured, isolated CD4+ T cells was subjected to TCR beta CDR3 sequencing. The paper's processing steps were these. Non-productive TCR sequences were discarded, and reads were trimmed to the CDR3 region, with only CDR3s of 7 or more amino acids retained. Antigen-specific clonotypes were identified with the MANAFEST web app by comparing expansion in peptide wells against reference cultures. To count as positive, a clone had to show expansion at FDR<0.05 compared with the reference and with all other wells, an odds ratio above 5, and a frequency above 0.1% in two replicate wells. Cross-reactive clonotypes were defined as significantly expanded in SARS-CoV-2 spike wells and in at least one common cold coronavirus spike condition. Levenshtein distance calculated with the stringdist R package was used to assess CDR3 similarity, and unrooted trees were constructed with ape in R 3.6.1. Imported from immuneACCESS, the table was reduced by TCRdb to in-frame sequences with V and J called. These copies leave out some clones; in studies compared against another copy, an unresolved V gene accounts for under half, and the cause of the remainder is not known. Clone size and the V and J calls come from that table; the DNA yielded D and trimming. This sample comprises 55,000 to 80,000 clones, roughly 78% of them detected only once. Approximately 3.7% of the sample lies in the top ten.

The rearrangement joined TRBV29-1 to TRBJ1-2; the best D guess is TRBD1, with 5 bases matching. The source was CD4+ T cells from PBMCs cultured with HCoV-OC43 spike peptides, collected before COVID-19 vaccination. Reading the label with the study, this specimen's cell subset or site is: HCoV-OC43 spike overlapping peptide pool stimulation. The source of this sequence is a human donor who received a COVID-19 vaccine. The nucleotides are TGCAGCGTCGGGGGACCTGCTAACTATGGCTACACCTTC. Its protein product is CSVGGPANYGYTF.